The 21 T cell receptor beta chains reported below all come from one sample, sequenced in a study of T cell responses to AZD1222 COVID-19 vaccine. Method: immunoSEQ multiplex PCR; TCRdb's copy keeps in-frame clones and lacks some. The table includes approximately 100,000 clones, approximately 87% detected once. The material was peripheral blood, obtained on day 0 of AZD1222 vaccination. The receptors shown here come from an adult in good health.

This chain connects TRBV27 to TRBJ1-1; TRBD1 matches at 7 bases. V was clipped by 5 bases and J by 12 bases; unmatched bases: 12. This CDR3 has 13 amino acids. Germline assignment: CDR1 MNHEY and CDR2 SMNVEV (reference sequence). The CDR3 loop reads CASSPWNRGYSFF. Written as DNA, the CDR3 is TGTGCCAGCAGTCCGTGGAACAGGGGTTATTCTTTCTTT.

V and J are TRBV19 and TRBJ1-2; D is uncertain. V was clipped by 3 bases and J by 6 bases, with 11 bases between them. This CDR3 has 13 amino acids. Germline loops: CDR1 LNHDA, CDR2 SQIVND (reference sequence). The DNA for the CDR3 is TGTGCCAGTAGTATCGAATCTTGGGATGGCTACACCTTC. This translates into CASSIESWDGYTF.

This chain links TRBV4-3 with TRBJ2-6; tentatively, D is TRBD2 (6 bases). The V and J ends lost 0 bases and 4 bases respectively, with 10 bases between them. CDR3 length: 16 residues. The germline CDR1 and CDR2 sequences are LGHNA and YSLEER. In DNA, the CDR3 is TGCGCCAGCAGCCAAGAGATAGCGGCCGGGGCCAACGTCCTGACTTTC. It yields the protein CASSQEIAAGANVLTF.

The chain combines TRBV5-8 with TRBJ2-7; D is perhaps TRBD1 (5 bases). V was cut by 5 bases and J by 3 bases, with 15 bases left in between. Germline values: CDR1 SGHTS, CDR2 YDEGEE. The CDR3 sequence is 14 residues long. The CDR3: CASSRQGGIYEQYF. Written as DNA, the CDR3 is TGTGCCAGCAGTAGGCAGGGCGGAATCTACGAGCAGTACTTC.

The chain combines TRBV5-1 with TRBJ1-1; unclear D gene. The CDR3 has 11 amino acids. The V and J ends lost 5 bases and 6 bases respectively, with 8 bases between them. The germline gives CDR1 SGHRS, CDR2 YFSETQ. This chain's CDR3 is CASRGGPEAFF. The CDR3 DNA reads as TGCGCCAGCAGGGGTGGCCCTGAAGCTTTCTTT.

This chain uses TRBV24-1 with TRBJ1-4, with D possibly being TRBD1 (5 bases). Deletions cut 3 bases from V and 0 bases from J, with 7 bases between. Looked up from germline, CDR1 is KGHDR and CDR2 is SFDVKD. This CDR3 is 15 amino acids long. CDR3 region: CATSDGGATNEKLFF. The CDR3 DNA reads TGTGCCACCAGTGATGGGGGTGCAACTAATGAAAAACTGTTTTTT.

This chain joins TRBV7-3 and TRBJ1-1, with D tentatively TRBD1 (6 bases). The germline V gene has CDR1 SGHTA and CDR2 FQGTGA. CDR3 size: 15 residues. The germline V and J ends were trimmed by 3 bases and 4 bases, with 15 bases remaining between them. The CDR3 spells CASSFMGATSTEAFF. The CDR3 nucleotides are TGTGCCAGCAGCTTCATGGGGGCTACGAGCACTGAAGCTTTCTTT. Together with reference TRBV7-3 and TRBJ1-1, the CDR3 gives the full variable domain: GAGVSQTPSNKVTEKGKYVELRCDPISGHTALYWYRQSLGQGPEFLIYFQGTGAADDSGLPNDRFFAVRPEGSVSTLKIQRTERGDSAVYLCASSFMGATSTEAFFGQGTRLTVV.

This clone appeared a single time. The rearrangement joins TRBV15 to TRBJ1-1, with D maybe TRBD1 (6 bases). This CDR3 region has 16 residues. The ends were cut back, 1 base at V and 3 bases at J, with 15 bases in the middle. CDR1 is LNHNV and CDR2 is YYDKDF in the germline V gene (reference sequence). CDR3 sequence (DNA): TGTGCCACCAGCAGAGGACGACAGGCTTGGGACACTGAAGCTTTCTTT. It encodes CATSRGRQAWDTEAFF. The variable domain in full, with the rest retrieved from reference TRBV15 and TRBJ1-1, is DAMVIQNPRYQVTQFGKPVTLSCSQTLNHNVMYWYQQKSSQAPKLLFHYYDKDFNNEADTPDNFQSRRPNTSFCFLDIRSPGLGDTAMYLCATSRGRQAWDTEAFFGQGTRLTVV.

V usage is TRBV7-8 and J usage is TRBJ1-3; a possible D gene is TRBD1 (5 bases). Germline V gene data show CDR1 as SGHVS and CDR2 as FQNEAQ. V was cut by 1 base and J by 3 bases, with 13 bases left in between. The CDR3 is 16 amino acids. The CDR3: CASSLDEGTGGNTIYF. DNA for the CDR3: TGTGCCAGCAGCTTAGACGAGGGGACGGGTGGAAACACCATATATTTT.

The chain uses TRBV10-3 and TRBJ2-2; D call uncertain. The CDR3 is made up of 16 amino acids. Germline lookup yields CDR1 ENHRY and CDR2 SYGVKD. Trimming shortened V by 0 bases and J by 2 bases, and 10 bases separated the two germline ends. The CDR3 DNA follows: TGTGCCATCAGTGAGTCAGGGTCTGGTAACACCGGGGAGCTGTTTTTT. Amino acid sequence: CAISESGSGNTGELFF.

CDR3 DNA: TGTGCCAGTAGTTCCCAAACAGGGGGCTATGGCTACACCTTC. It yields the protein CASSSQTGGYGYTF. The chain combines TRBV19 with TRBJ1-2, with TRBD1 matching over 8 bases. Germline V gene lookup returns CDR1 LNHDA and CDR2 SQIVND (reference sequence). This CDR3 has 14 residues. Trimming at V came to 5 bases and at J to 4 bases, leaving 6 bases not matched to a gene.

The chain has TRBV7-2 and TRBJ1-5; D may be TRBD1 (6 bases). The CDR3 consists of 14 residues. V was trimmed by 3 bases and J by 3 bases, leaving 9 bases between them. Germline CDR1 reads SGHTA; CDR2 reads FQGNSA. The CDR3 region is CASSFGQINQPQHF. The CDR3 nucleotides are TGTGCCAGCAGCTTTGGACAGATCAATCAGCCCCAGCATTTT. The full variable domain, in which reference TRBV7-2 and TRBJ1-5 provide the parts outside the CDR3, is GAGVSQSPSNKVTEKGKDVELRCDPISGHTALYWYRQSLGQGLEFLIYFQGNSAPDKSGLPSDRFSAERTGGSVSTLTIQRTQQEDSAVYLCASSFGQINQPQHFGDGTRLSIL.

The gene calls are TRBV7-2 and TRBJ2-5; 14 bases agree with TRBD2. V lost 5 bases to trimming and J lost 5 bases; unmatched junction nucleotides: 10. Germline V CDR1 and CDR2: SGHTA, FQGNSA. This CDR3 spans 17 amino acids. The DNA of the CDR3 is TGTGCCAGCAGCCCCCGGACTAGCGGGGGGCCGGCTGAGACCCAGTACTTC. It translates to CASSPRTSGGPAETQYF.

The chain couples TRBV5-1 to TRBJ2-5; 12 bases are shared with TRBD2. Germline V gives CDR1 SGHRS, CDR2 YFSETQ. Trimming cost V 3 bases and J 5 bases; bases outside gene matches: 14. This CDR3 has 18 amino acids. The DNA of the CDR3 is TGCGCCAGCAGCTCTGGACTAGCGGGGAATGTTGTAGGGGAGACCCAGTACTTC. Protein product: CASSSGLAGNVVGETQYF.

The chain combines TRBV12-3 or TRBV12-4 with TRBJ1-4; D is unresolved. The CDR3 is 13 amino acids. V lost 5 bases to trimming and J lost 5 bases, with 9 bases between them. The CDR3 loop reads CASSVGPNEKLFF. The CDR3 bases are TGTGCCAGCAGTGTTGGTCCGAATGAAAAACTGTTTTTT.

The genes are TRBV4-2 and TRBJ1-2, with TRBD1 as a possible D gene (5 bases). The CDR3 totals 13 residues. The V end lost 5 bases, the J end lost 3 bases, and 10 bases lay between the germline ends. Looked up from germline, CDR1 is LGHNA and CDR2 is YNFKEQ. CDR3 sequence: CASSFGGDYGYTF. CDR3 DNA: TGTGCCAGCAGCTTCGGGGGGGACTATGGCTACACCTTC.

The chain joins TRBV6-5 to TRBJ2-7; 9 nucleotides match TRBD1. The CDR3 spans 15 residues. The germline CDR1 and CDR2 sequences are MNHEY and SVGAGI. The ends lost 6 bases at V and 5 bases at J; junction bases unmatched: 11. As DNA, the CDR3 is TGTGCCAGCAGGGGGACCGGGACAGGGAAAAACGAGCAGTACTTC. Translated, it gives CASRGTGTGKNEQYF.

This chain links TRBV3-1 (or the pseudogene TRBV3-2) with TRBJ1-2; 7 positions agree with TRBD1. Germline lookup yields CDR1 LGHDT and CDR2 YNNKEL (reference sequence). The CDR3 runs 13 residues. Germline trimming cut 2 bases from V and 8 bases from J; bases unmatched to any gene: 5. CDR3 sequence: CASSQLTGFGYTF. The CDR3 region has the DNA TGTGCCAGCAGCCAACTGACAGGGTTCGGCTACACCTTC.

J is TRBJ2-1 and V is TRBV5-5; 10 nucleotides agree with TRBD1. Germline loops: CDR1 SGHKS, CDR2 YYEKEE (reference sequence). The V segment lost 2 bases and the J segment 9 bases; nucleotides outside the gene matches: 5. This CDR3 is built from 14 residues. DNA of the CDR3: TGTGCCAGCAGCTTTGGATGGACAGGGGGTGAGCAGTTCTTC. This sequence encodes CASSFGWTGGEQFF.

The rearrangement joins TRBV7-9 to TRBJ1-2, with TRBD1 as a possible D gene (5 bases). Per germline, CDR1 SEHNR and CDR2 FQNEAQ (reference sequence). CDR3 length equals 14 residues. The V and J ends lost 0 bases and 4 bases respectively, with 9 bases between them. The CDR3 DNA follows: TGTGCCAGCAGCTTAGCGGGGGTGGTCTATGGCTACACCTTC. Its protein is CASSLAGVVYGYTF.

The rearrangement links TRBV5-4 to TRBJ2-7; D not resolved. The length of the CDR3 is 13 residues. V was cut by 0 bases and J by 2 bases, with 6 bases left in between. Germline V lookup: CDR1 SGHNT, CDR2 YYREEE (reference sequence). This CDR3 reads CASSLVQTYEQYF. The CDR3 region has the DNA TGTGCCAGCAGCTTGGTCCAAACCTACGAGCAGTACTTC.